Sequencing of this T cell receptor beta chain was carried out in a study of cytomegalovirus exposure and HLA in healthy donors. The study's findings and limits: Earlier analysis yielded a pattern in which most TCR beta V segments were productive about 87% or about 30% of the time.

In its sample, this clone was seen a few times. The antigen is undetermined. Losses at the gene ends were 5 bases for V and 2 bases for J; bases not matched to a gene: 0. CDR3 length: 12 residues. CDR1 is SGDLS and CDR2 is YYNGEE in the germline V gene. The PCR made use of 60 Vbeta and 13 Jbeta primers. The assay was immunoSEQ multiplex PCR, and TCRdb's table has in-frame clones only and misses some. The table shows hundreds of thousands of clones, with over 60% occurring only once. The source is a young man in good health and CMV-seronegative. The V call is TRBV9, the J call TRBJ1-2, with 7 positions matching TRBD1. Material for sequencing was PBMCs. The CDR3 loop is CASRQGNYGYTF. In nucleotides, the CDR3 is TGTGCCAGCAGACAGGGGAACTATGGCTACACCTTC.